This entry lists 21 T cell receptor beta chains sequenced from one sample in a study of blood T cells in healthy people across ages. Primers used in a second PCR of roughly 6 to 11 cycles were a sample-barcoded 5' primer and a J-beta primer mix. TCRdb re-analysed the 5' RACE reads in MiXCR, keeping a single row per CDR3 protein. The repertoire consists of 2 million or so distinct CDR3 sequences, with roughly 49% occurring once and the leading ten covering 2.1%. Sequenced input: blood. Receptors originate from a woman in her thirties or forties in good health.

The chain uses TRBV3-1 and TRBJ1-6, with no clear D. The CDR3 consists of 13 residues. Trimming removed 4 bases from V and 7 bases from J, with 8 bases in between. Per the germline V gene, CDR1 is LGHDT and CDR2 is YNNKEL (reference sequence). This CDR3 reads CASSRRGNSPLHF. The CDR3 DNA reads TGTGCCAGCAGCCGTCGCGGGAATTCACCCCTCCACTTT. The entire variable domain, with the rest obtained from reference TRBV3-1 and TRBJ1-6, is as follows: DTAVSQTPKYLVTQMGNDKSIKCEQNLGHDTMYWYKQDSKKFLKIMFSYNNKELIINETVPNRFSPKSPDKAHLNLHINSLELGDSAVYFCASSRRGNSPLHFGNGTRLTVT.

This clonotype was seen a single time. The V and J genes are TRBV4-3 and TRBJ1-4; D is undetermined. Germline loops: CDR1 LGHNA, CDR2 YSLEER. V gave up 0 bases and J gave up 8 bases, with 22 bases separating them. The CDR3 contains 18 residues. The chain's CDR3 is CASSQDLSIGLSWEKLFF. CDR3 in DNA: TGCGCCAGCAGCCAAGATTTAAGTATCGGCCTCTCGTGGGAAAAACTGTTTTTT.

This clonotype occurred a few times. J is TRBJ2-1 and V is TRBV5-6, with D perhaps matching TRBD1 (5 bases). Trimming stripped 1 base from V and 9 bases from J, with 17 bases between. CDR1 is SGHDT, CDR2 YYEEEE, per germline. The CDR3 length is 15 residues. The CDR3 sequence: CASSLKQEDFGEQFF. Written as DNA, the CDR3 is TGTGCCAGCAGCTTGAAACAGGAAGATTTTGGTGAGCAGTTCTTC. The whole variable domain, remainder taken from reference TRBV5-6 and TRBJ2-1, is DAGVTQSPTHLIKTRGQQVTLRCSPKSGHDTVSWYQQALGQGPQFIFQYYEEEERQRGNFPDRFSGHQFPNYSSELNVNALLLGDSALYLCASSLKQEDFGEQFFGPGTRLTVL.

This clonotype showed up just a few times. J is TRBJ2-4 and V is TRBV7-9, with D perhaps matching TRBD2 (5 bases). CDR1 is SEHNR and CDR2 is FQNEAQ in the germline V gene (reference sequence). V was shortened by 1 base and J by 1 base, with 14 bases between the two germline ends. The CDR3 is made up of 17 amino acids. CDR3 DNA: TGTGCCAGCAGCTTAGGTGGACTTGCTGCGGCCAAAAACATTCAGTACTTC. Protein: CASSLGGLAAAKNIQYF.

A note on this clonotype: A much larger clone lies a single base off, so this may be a read error. The rearrangement links TRBV6-5 to TRBJ2-3; D unresolved. Germline V gene data show CDR1 as MNHEY and CDR2 as SVGAGI. V lost 5 bases and J 1 base, leaving 7 bases between the germline ends. The CDR3 consists of 13 residues. CDR3 sequence reads: CASSDPGTDTQYF. In DNA form, the CDR3 reads TGTGCCAGCAGTGACCCGGGCACAGATACGCAGTATTTT.

The chain uses TRBV3-1 and TRBJ1-2; 9 bases are shared with TRBD1. The CDR3 loop spans 15 amino acids. V lost 3 bases, J lost 7 bases, and 9 bases stayed unmatched. CDR1 is LGHDT and CDR2 is YNNKEL in the germline V gene (reference sequence). Here the CDR3 DNA reads TGTGCCAGCAGCCAGGCCGGGACAGGGACTGGTGGCTACACCTTC. Translating gives CASSQAGTGTGGYTF.

The chain combines TRBV4-2 with TRBJ2-6; 10 bases are shared with TRBD2. The J segment lost 0 bases and the V segment lost 0 bases, leaving 5 bases of the junction unmatched. Germline-derived CDR1 and CDR2 are LGHNA and YNFKEQ. The length of the CDR3 is 19 residues. The CDR3 DNA reads TGTGCCAGCAGCCAAGATCGGAGCGGGGGGGCCTCTGGGGCCAACGTCCTGACTTTC. It translates to CASSQDRSGGASGANVLTF.

V is TRBV20-1 and J is TRBJ2-5; no definite D call. This CDR3 spans 14 amino acids. V dropped 2 bases and J dropped 5 bases, with 15 bases sitting between them. Germline V gives CDR1 DFQATT, CDR2 SNEGSKA (reference sequence). The CDR3 DNA reads TGCAGTGCTAGACTTTTTGGCCCTCGGGAGACCCAGTACTTC. Protein sequence: CSARLFGPRETQYF.

This sequence joins TRBV7-9 and TRBJ2-4; 7 nucleotides agree with TRBD2. The better agreement between TRBJ2-5 and the DNA end casts doubt on the J call. Germline V gene data show CDR1 as SEHNR and CDR2 as FQNEAQ (reference sequence). CDR3 length: 14 residues. Written as DNA, the CDR3 is TGTGCCAGCAGCGAGCGGGGTAGGATGGAGACCCAGTACTTC. It specifies CASSERGRMETQYF.

The chain combines TRBV11-2 with TRBJ2-1, with 10 bases identical to TRBD1. Trimming removed 6 bases from V and 5 bases from J; junction bases left unmatched: 4. This CDR3 has 14 residues. Per germline, CDR1 SGHAT and CDR2 FQNNGV. CDR3 protein: CASRDRGCDNEQFF. The CDR3 coding sequence is TGTGCCAGCAGGGACAGGGGGTGTGACAATGAGCAGTTCTTC.

This clonotype was observed a handful of times. The chain is built from TRBV6-2 or TRBV6-3 and TRBJ2-7, with 10 bases aligning to TRBD1. The junction had 8 bases not matched to a gene; V was cut back by 0 bases and J by 3 bases. The CDR3 totals 17 residues. Germline V gene data show CDR1 as MNHEY and CDR2 as SVGEGT. The CDR3 DNA reads TGTGCCAGCAGTTACTCGGCCCGGGACAGGGGCCTCTACGAGCAGTACTTC. This encodes CASSYSARDRGLYEQYF.

V gene TRBV4-1 combines with J gene TRBJ2-7; D assignment may be TRBD1 or TRBD2 (5 bases each). Trimming shortened V by 0 bases and J by 1 base, and 19 bases separated the two germline ends. This CDR3 spans 18 amino acids. Germline lookup yields CDR1 MGHRA and CDR2 YSYEKL. CDR3 bases: TGCGCCAGCAGCCAAGAGGATAGGGCCGGGGCGGCGTCCTACGAGCAGTACTTC. This sequence encodes CASSQEDRAGAASYEQYF.

The chain uses TRBV29-1 and TRBJ2-1; 14 positions match TRBD2. V shed 5 bases, J shed 1 base, and the junction held 4 bases outside the gene matches. In germline, CDR1 is SQVTM, CDR2 ANQGSEA. The CDR3 extends over 16 amino acids. For the CDR3, the DNA is TGCAGCGTTTTCGGACTAGCGGGGGGTTCCTACAATGAGCAGTTCTTC. Amino acids: CSVFGLAGGSYNEQFF.

Points on this clonotype: This clone may be a read error of a much larger clone one base away. The chain employs TRBV7-9 and TRBJ1-2, with D possibly being TRBD1 (6 bases). This CDR3 has 12 amino acids. Germline lookup yields CDR1 SEHNR and CDR2 FQNEAQ (reference sequence). The V and J ends lost 8 bases and 3 bases respectively, with 10 bases between them. CDR3 protein: CASRAGDYGYTF. The DNA of the CDR3 is TGTGCCAGCCGGGCAGGGGACTATGGCTACACCTTC.

The chain joins TRBV15 to TRBJ2-7, with TRBD1 matching 9 bases. The CDR3 is 14 residues long. J was trimmed by 6 bases and V by 0 bases; bases with no gene match: 3. Per germline, CDR1 LNHNV and CDR2 YYDKDF (reference sequence). As DNA, the CDR3 is TGTGCCACCAGCAGAGATACAGGGGGCTCCGAGCAGTACTTC. This codes for CATSRDTGGSEQYF.

This clonotype was observed once. The chain is built from TRBV7-2 and TRBJ1-1; D is perhaps TRBD1 (5 bases). Between the trimmed V and J ends, which lost 3 bases and 3 bases, there was a span of 17 bases. Germline CDR1 and CDR2: SGHTA and FQGNSA. The CDR3 contains 16 residues. Here the CDR3 reads CASSFDPGPWDTEAFF. CDR3 coding DNA: TGTGCCAGCAGCTTCGATCCAGGGCCCTGGGACACTGAAGCTTTCTTT.

V gene TRBV7-9 combines with J gene TRBJ2-7; a weak D match, TRBD2 (6 bases). In germline, CDR1 is SEHNR, CDR2 FQNEAQ (reference sequence). V gave up 3 bases and J gave up 2 bases, with 20 bases separating them. CDR3 length: 17 residues. In DNA form, the CDR3 reads TGTGCCAGCAGCTTGTCCGGGAGCGGAAACGACCCCTACGAGCAGTACTTC. It encodes CASSLSGSGNDPYEQYF.

This chain links TRBV15 with TRBJ2-7; tentatively, D is TRBD1 (6 bases). Germline V gene lookup returns CDR1 LNHNV and CDR2 YYDKDF (reference sequence). CDR3 length: 16 residues. The V end lost 1 base, the J end lost 2 bases, and 15 bases lay between the germline ends. This chain's CDR3 is CATSRGGRTVTYEQYF. Written as DNA, the CDR3 is TGTGCCACCAGCAGAGGGGGAAGGACAGTAACCTACGAGCAGTACTTC.

The chain is built from TRBV20-1 and TRBJ2-3; D not certain. Trimming pared 3 bases from V and 4 bases from J, leaving 8 bases between. This CDR3 comprises 12 residues. The germline gives CDR1 DFQATT, CDR2 SNEGSKA (reference sequence). CDR3 protein: CSASLVSDTQYF. For the CDR3, the DNA is TGCAGTGCTAGCTTGGTCTCAGATACGCAGTATTTT.

The V and J genes are TRBV6-5 and TRBJ2-6; 7 nucleotides line up with TRBD1. CDR1 and CDR2 from the germline V gene are MNHEY and SVGAGI. The J segment lost 2 bases and the V segment lost 2 bases, leaving 0 bases of the junction unmatched. The CDR3 is 15 amino acids. Here the CDR3 reads CASSYDRAGANVLTF. The CDR3 DNA follows: TGTGCCAGCAGTTACGACAGGGCTGGGGCCAACGTCCTGACTTTC.

This clonotype was counted at least ten times. Relative to the germline gene, one junction end is altered; a read error may explain this. The chain carries TRBV4-3 and TRBJ2-1; no clear D. Germline assignment: CDR1 LGHNA and CDR2 YSLEER. The CDR3 is 15 amino acids. CDR3 sequence: CASSQDLSSYNEQFF. In nucleotides, the CDR3 is TGTGCCAGCAGCCAAGATTTGAGCTCCTACAATGAGCAGTTCTTC.